This is a list of T cell receptor beta chains from one sample in a study of shared clonotypes between healthy human individuals. The method was immunoSEQ multiplex PCR; TCRdb's version includes in-frame clones alone and lacks a portion of them. Among about 680,000 clones, about 90% were seen once, and the ten largest hold 24%. The material sequenced was naive CD8+ T cells sorted from blood. These receptors all stem from a young man in good health. CDR3s include the opening cysteine and the closing phenylalanine or tryptophan. D genes are given only for firm matches. The size of a clone is reported for some rows only, either as once, few or many, or as a class for expanded clones.

J	V	size	D	DNA	CDR3
TRBJ1-1	TRBV5-1	NA	NA	TGCGCCAGCAGCTTACAGGGAGGAGGCACTGAAGCTTTCTTT	CASSLQGGGTEAFF
TRBJ2-1	TRBV9	NA	TRBD2	TGTGCCAGCAGCGGGACTAGCGGGTACAATGAGCAGTTCTTC	CASSGTSGYNEQFF
TRBJ2-2	TRBV28	NA	NA	TGTGCCAGCAATGGGGCAGGGGAAAACACCGGGGAGCTGTTTTTT	CASNGAGENTGELFF
TRBJ2-1	TRBV27	NA	NA	TGTGCCAGCAGTCTCGACAAGTCATCCTACAATGAGCAGTTCTTC	CASSLDKSSYNEQFF
TRBJ2-5	TRBV27	NA	TRBD1	TGTGCCAGCAGCACCGGGACAGGGGGCGCGGAGACCCAGTACTTC	CASSTGTGGAETQYF
TRBJ2-7	TRBV7-9	few	NA	TGTGCCAGCAGCCCCGGTTACTACGAGCAGTACTTC	CASSPGYYEQYF
TRBJ2-3	TRBV14	NA	NA	TGTGCCAGCAGCCAACTCTTCTCGGGAGTTCAGACAGATACGCAGTATTTT	CASSQLFSGVQTDTQYF
TRBJ1-5	TRBV27	NA	NA	TGTGCCAGCAGTTTCGCCAGGGCGGGACAGCCCCAGCATTTT	CASSFARAGQPQHF
TRBJ2-7	TRBV10-1	few	NA	TGCGCCAGCAGCGCACAGAACCGCCAAGACGAGCAGTACTTC	CASSAQNRQDEQYF
TRBJ2-1	TRBV6-6	NA	TRBD2	TGTGCCAGCAGTCGGGATTTAGCGGGGACCCACAATGAGCAGTTCTTC	CASSRDLAGTHNEQFF
TRBJ2-3	TRBV7-7	NA	NA	TGTGCCAGCAGCTTAGGATTATGGGGTAGCACAGATACGCAGTATTTT	CASSLGLWGSTDTQYF
TRBJ2-7	TRBV27	NA	TRBD1	TGTGCCAGCAGTTTAAGTACCGGGACAGTGACCTACGAGCAGTACTTC	CASSLSTGTVTYEQYF
TRBJ2-7	TRBV28	NA	TRBD2	TGTGCCAGCAGTTTAGGGGTCGCGGGAGCCTACGAGCAGTACTTC	CASSLGVAGAYEQYF
TRBJ2-7	TRBV4-3	once	TRBD2	TGCGCCAGCAGCCCGGACGGCCTAGCGGGAGTCTCCGAGCAGTACTTC	CASSPDGLAGVSEQYF
TRBJ2-1	TRBV7-9	once	NA	TGTGCCAGCAGCTCAGCGGTGCCCTTGGGCAATGAGCAGTTCTTC	CASSSAVPLGNEQFF
TRBJ1-5	TRBV7-2	NA	NA	TGTGCCAGCAGCTTTCTTGACAGCCCCAATCAGCCCCAGCATTTT	CASSFLDSPNQPQHF
TRBJ2-7	TRBV9	NA	NA	TGTGCCAGCAGCGTGGGAGGCGAGCAGTACTTC	CASSVGGEQYF
TRBJ2-7	TRBV29-1	NA	TRBD1	TGCAGCGTCCGTGGACAGGGATCCTCCTACGAGCAGTACTTC	CSVRGQGSSYEQYF
TRBJ1-5	TRBV18	once	NA	TGTGCCAGCTCACTGGAGACGGGCAGCAATCAGCCCCAGCATTTT	CASSLETGSNQPQHF
TRBJ2-7	TRBV7-8	NA	NA	TGTGCCAGCAGCTTAGGGGTATCGGGAGAGGAGCAGTACTTC	CASSLGVSGEEQYF
TRBJ2-1	TRBV4-3	NA	NA	TGCGCCAGCAGCCAAGATTCTAGCTCGGAACGCCGGGAGTTCTTC	CASSQDSSSERREFF
TRBJ2-1	TRBV19	NA	TRBD1	TGTGCCAGTAGTATAGAAGGGCAGGGGGCCTACAATGAGCAGTTCTTC	CASSIEGQGAYNEQFF
TRBJ2-3	TRBV2	NA	NA	TGTGCCACCTACCCGGCACAGGGTGGTTCAGATACGCAGTATTTT	CATYPAQGGSDTQYF
TRBJ2-7	TRBV7-9	NA	NA	TGTGCCAGCAGCTTATATGAGGACTACGAGCAGTACTTC	CASSLYEDYEQYF
TRBJ2-3	TRBV2	NA	NA	TGTGCCAGCAGTGATCTTGCAGAGAGCACAGATGCGCAGTATTTT	CASSDLAESTDAQYF
TRBJ2-7	TRBV27	NA	TRBD1	TGTGCCAGCATACAGGGGGGCGAGCAGTACTTC	CASIQGGEQYF
TRBJ2-3	TRBV12-5	NA	TRBD1	TGTGCTAGTGGTTTGTACGGGACAGCAGAAAGCACAGATACGCAGTATTTT	CASGLYGTAESTDTQYF
TRBJ2-5	TRBV6-1	NA	TRBD1	TGTGCCAGCAGTGAACTCCGGGACAGGGCCGAAGAGACCCAGTACTTC	CASSELRDRAEETQYF
TRBJ2-3	TRBV14	NA	TRBD1	TGTGCCAGCAGCCTCGGGACAGGGGGCTTAGATACGCAGTATTTT	CASSLGTGGLDTQYF
TRBJ2-7	TRBV5-8	NA	NA	TGTGCCAGCAGACACCGTGAGAGACCGTGGTACGAGCAGTACTTC	CASRHRERPWYEQYF
TRBJ2-2	TRBV6-1	NA	NA	TGTGCCAGCAGTGAAGCAGAGACTAAACCCGGGGAGCTGTTTTTT	CASSEAETKPGELFF
TRBJ2-7	TRBV4-1	NA	NA	TGCGCCAGCAGCCAACTTTTAGACGGGACGGGGGAGCAGTACTTC	CASSQLLDGTGEQYF
TRBJ2-1	TRBV27	NA	TRBD2	TGTGCCAGTTTTGCCGGGACTAGCGGGTTGGATGAGCAGTTCTTC	CASFAGTSGLDEQFF
TRBJ2-1	TRBV7-9	NA	TRBD2	TGTGCCAGCAGCGGGACTAGCGGGATCAATGAGCAGTTCTTC	CASSGTSGINEQFF
TRBJ2-7	TRBV28	NA	TRBD2	TGTGCCAGCAGTCCCTTGGGACTAGGATACGAGCAGTACTTC	CASSPLGLGYEQYF
TRBJ2-3	TRBV5-1	NA	NA	TGCGCCAGCAGCTTGGCCGTGGCGACAGATACGCAGTATTTT	CASSLAVATDTQYF
TRBJ1-5	TRBV6-1	NA	TRBD1	TGTGCCAGCAGTGAATCAGGGGGCGCGGGCAATCAGCCCCAGCATTTT	CASSESGGAGNQPQHF
TRBJ1-4	TRBV30	NA	TRBD1	TGTGCCTGGAGTGAACCGGGACAGGGAAGCTTGCAACTGTTTTTT	CAWSEPGQGSLQLFF
TRBJ2-1	TRBV5-6	NA	NA	TGTGCCAGCAGCTATGCACCCGCAGCCTACAATGAGCAGTTCTTC	CASSYAPAAYNEQFF
TRBJ2-1	TRBV27	NA	TRBD2	TGTGCCAGCAGTTTATCTAGCGGGGTTTACAATGAGCAGTTCTTC	CASSLSSGVYNEQFF
TRBJ1-2	TRBV7-3	once	NA	TGTGCCAGCAGCTTACAGCCCAAAATAGATGGCTACACCTTC	CASSLQPKIDGYTF
TRBJ1-5	TRBV27	few	NA	TGTGCCAGCAGTTATGGGGGAATCAATCAGCCCCAGCATTTT	CASSYGGINQPQHF
TRBJ1-2	TRBV5-1	few	NA	TGCGCCAGCAGCTTGGACGGGGTCAGGGGCTATGGCTACACCTTC	CASSLDGVRGYGYTF
TRBJ2-1	TRBV7-3	NA	TRBD2	TGTGCCAGCAGCTTTAGTAGCGGGAGTGTCAATGAGCAGTTCTTC	CASSFSSGSVNEQFF
TRBJ2-1	TRBV29-1	NA	TRBD2	TGCAGCGTTGTCGGGCGGGAGGATAGTTACAATGAGCAGTTCTTC	CSVVGREDSYNEQFF